This entry lists 12 T cell receptor beta chains sequenced from one sample in a study of sequential checkpoint blockade in melanoma. Repertoires were generated with immunoSEQ multiplex PCR, while TCRdb's copy carries only in-frame clones and drops some. This table has tens of thousands of clones, about 89% appearing once. Treatment defined: randomized to nivolumab then ipilimumab (arm A) or the reverse (arm B). The sequences come from CD8+ T cells sorted from blood (inferred from file names), collected from a patient given nivolumab and ipilimumab in sequence. The receptors stem from a human donor with melanoma.

The gene calls are TRBV7-3 and TRBJ2-6; D might be TRBD2 (6 bases). Germline CDR1 is SGHTA and CDR2 is FQGTGA. The CDR3 is made up of 15 amino acids. The V end was cut by 5 bases, the J end by 4 bases, with 12 bases between. The CDR3 region has the DNA TGTGCCAGCAGCATACTCGGGAGCGGGGCCAACGTCCTGACTTTC. Amino acids: CASSILGSGANVLTF. Together with reference TRBV7-3 and TRBJ2-6, the CDR3 gives the full variable domain: GAGVSQTPSNKVTEKGKYVELRCDPISGHTALYWYRQSLGQGPEFLIYFQGTGAADDSGLPNDRFFAVRPEGSVSTLKIQRTERGDSAVYLCASSILGSGANVLTFGAGSRLTVL.

This sequence joins TRBV4-1 and TRBJ2-5, with a tentative D call TRBD2 (6 bases). Per germline, CDR1 MGHRA and CDR2 YSYEKL. Trimming took 1 base from V and 1 from J, leaving 13 bases between them. The CDR3 extends over 16 amino acids. The CDR3 nucleotides are TGCGCCAGCAGCCAAGTCGGGGGAGGCTCCCAAGAGACCCAGTACTTC. It codes for CASSQVGGGSQETQYF.

The V and J genes are TRBV6-1 and TRBJ2-7; 9 nucleotides match TRBD2. Germline CDR1 and CDR2: MNHNS and SASEGT. Trimming removed 4 bases from V and 7 bases from J; junction bases left unmatched: 5. CDR3 length: 13 residues. The chain's CDR3 is CASSAAGGVEQYV. The CDR3 DNA reads TGTGCCAGCAGTGCCGCGGGGGGGGTGGAGCAGTACGTC.

The chain has TRBV5-5 and TRBJ1-6; D possibly corresponds to TRBD1 (5 bases). V was clipped by 5 bases and J by 4 bases, with 13 bases between them. Germline CDR1 and CDR2: SGHKS and YYEKEE (reference sequence). The CDR3 is 15 residues long. CDR3 residues: CASRSRGGYNSPLHF. In DNA, the CDR3 is TGTGCCAGCAGATCCCGGGGGGGATATAATTCACCCCTCCACTTT.

This clone was recorded only once. The rearrangement links TRBV28 to TRBJ1-5; 8 positions agree with TRBD1. V was pared by 8 bases and J by 7 bases, with 13 bases of the junction left unmatched. CDR3 length: 15 residues. Germline V gene data show CDR1 as MDHEN and CDR2 as SYDVKM. The CDR3 DNA is TGTGCCAGCTGGGTCGGCAGGGGGCTAGGGCAGCCCCAGCATTTT. This sequence encodes CASWVGRGLGQPQHF.

The gene calls are TRBV11-2 and TRBJ1-2; D may be TRBD1 (6 bases). Germline assignment: CDR1 SGHAT and CDR2 FQNNGV. The CDR3 has 14 amino acids. Trimming took off 5 bases at V and 1 base at J, with 11 bases between the two ends. CDR3 protein: CASSHRTDNYGYTF. In DNA, the CDR3 is TGTGCCAGCAGCCACCGGACAGATAACTATGGCTACACCTTC.

V is TRBV7-9 and J is TRBJ1-2; 11 nucleotides line up with TRBD1. Germline V gene lookup returns CDR1 SEHNR and CDR2 FQNEAQ (reference sequence). The CDR3 has 15 residues. The V and J ends lost 5 bases and 3 bases, in that order; junction bases with no gene match: 5. The CDR3 bases are TGTGCCAGCAGCGCGGGACAGGGGGAACACTATGGCTACACCTTC. Translating gives CASSAGQGEHYGYTF.

The rearrangement links TRBV5-1 to TRBJ2-3, with 11 positions matching TRBD2. This CDR3 contains 16 residues. Germline CDR1 SGHRS, CDR2 YFSETQ. Trimming took 5 bases from V and 2 from J; bases not matched to a gene: 7. CDR3 loop: CASRGGLAGLTDTQYF. The CDR3 nucleotides are TGCGCCAGCAGGGGCGGACTAGCGGGCCTCACAGATACGCAGTATTTT.

Notes on this clone: A read error may account for a junction end that differs from germline. The chain joins TRBV5-5 to TRBJ1-1, with no clear D. There are 12 residues in the CDR3. Germline lookup yields CDR1 SGHKS and CDR2 YYEKEE (reference sequence). The CDR3 region is CASSLGGPPNRF. The CDR3 DNA is TGTGCCAGCAGCTTGGGAGGCCCCCCAAATCGCTTT.

The chain has TRBV27 and TRBJ1-4; a weak D match, TRBD1 (5 bases). The CDR3 spans 14 residues. Germline V CDR1 and CDR2: MNHEY, SMNVEV (reference sequence). V was trimmed by 2 bases and J by 12 bases, leaving 16 bases between them. Written as DNA, the CDR3 is TGTGCCAGCAGTTTAAGGGGACTGAGCCTTGAACTGTTTTTT. Its translation is CASSLRGLSLELFF.

This chain connects TRBV7-9 to TRBJ2-5; perhaps TRBD1 as D (5 bases). The V gene's germline CDR1 is SEHNR and CDR2 FQNEAQ (reference sequence). The ends were cut back, 1 base at V and 0 bases at J, with 6 bases in the middle. This CDR3 is built from 14 residues. The CDR3: CASSLVGDQETQYF. CDR3 bases: TGTGCCAGCAGCTTAGTAGGGGACCAAGAGACCCAGTACTTC.

This clone was seen only once. The genes are TRBV7-9 and TRBJ2-1, with D perhaps TRBD2 (5 bases). In germline, CDR1 is SEHNR, CDR2 FQNEAQ (reference sequence). This CDR3 region has 12 residues. The V and J ends lost 4 bases and 7 bases respectively, with 8 bases between them. The CDR3 nucleotides read TGTGCCAGCAGCTGGGTAGCGAATGAGCAGTTCTTC. It specifies CASSWVANEQFF.